These 20 T cell receptor beta chains were sequenced from one sample in a study of blood T cell repertoires in COVID-19. TCRdb keeps only in-frame clones here, not all; method: immunoSEQ multiplex PCR. The data hold under 300,000 clones, with roughly 90% observed a single time. What was sequenced was peripheral blood. These receptors came from a woman in her thirties or forties who had recovered from COVID-19.

V usage is TRBV7-3 and J usage is TRBJ2-1, with TRBD2 matching over 11 bases. CDR3 length equals 17 residues. Germline V CDR1 and CDR2: SGHTA, FQGTGA. V lost 10 bases and J lost 2; bases outside the gene matches: 13. The CDR3 sequence is CATNGGTSGPTYNEQFF. CDR3 bases: TGTGCCACCAACGGGGGGACTAGCGGACCAACCTACAATGAGCAGTTCTTC.

V is TRBV23-1 and J is TRBJ2-2, with 9 bases lining up with TRBD1. TRBV23-1 qualifies as an ORF whose function is uncertain. V lost 5 bases and J lost 2; bases outside the gene matches: 6. CDR3 length: 16 residues. This CDR3 is CASSAYRGRNTGELFF. The CDR3 coding sequence is TGCGCCAGCAGTGCTTACAGGGGGCGAAACACCGGGGAGCTGTTTTTT.

The chain uses TRBV7-8 and TRBJ2-3; 8 bases match TRBD2. The CDR3 runs to 17 residues. CDR1 and CDR2 from the germline V gene are SGHVS and FQNEAQ. V was pared by 5 bases and J by 0 bases, with 10 bases of the junction left unmatched. As DNA, the CDR3 is TGTGCCAGCAGCCGAGCGGGGGCAACCCTAAGCACAGATACGCAGTATTTT. Its protein product is CASSRAGATLSTDTQYF.

The gene calls are TRBV30 and TRBJ1-3; no reliable D call. Germline values: CDR1 GTSNPN, CDR2 SVGIG (reference sequence). The CDR3 is 15 residues long. V dropped 1 base and J dropped 0 bases, with 10 bases sitting between them. The CDR3 loop reads CAWSARIFSGNTIYF. CDR3 coding DNA: TGTGCCTGGAGTGCGCGGATTTTCTCTGGAAACACCATATATTTT.

This chain links TRBV19 with TRBJ1-2, with 8 positions matching TRBD1. CDR3 size: 15 residues. V trimming: 3 bases; J trimming: 7 bases; junction bases outside the gene matches: 10. The germline V gene encodes CDR1 LNHDA and CDR2 SQIVND (reference sequence). The CDR3 protein is CASSMQMQGALGYTF. In DNA form, the CDR3 reads TGTGCCAGTAGTATGCAGATGCAGGGGGCGCTTGGCTACACCTTC.

This rearrangement joins TRBV11-2 to TRBJ2-4; 13 bases align to TRBD2. With 6 bases clipped from V and 2 bases from J, the junction kept 13 bases outside the gene matches. Per the germline V gene, CDR1 is SGHAT and CDR2 is FQNNGV. The CDR3 length is 19 residues. The CDR3 sequence is CASRPGTSGISPTKNIQYF. The CDR3 DNA sequence: TGTGCCAGCAGGCCCGGGACTAGCGGGATAAGTCCTACCAAAAACATTCAGTACTTC.

The chain is built from TRBV7-2 and TRBJ1-2; perhaps TRBD1 as D (6 bases). Trimming took off 5 bases at V and 8 bases at J, with 21 bases between the two ends. Germline V gives CDR1 SGHTA, CDR2 FQGNSA. This CDR3 is 15 amino acids long. CDR3 DNA sequence: TGTGCCAGCAGCCCCCAGACAGGAAACCTTCCCGGCTACACCTTC. This encodes CASSPQTGNLPGYTF.

The genes are TRBV28 and TRBJ1-2; D not certain. Germline V gene lookup returns CDR1 MDHEN and CDR2 SYDVKM. The V gene lost 5 bases and the J gene lost 1 base, with 8 bases spanning the gap. The CDR3 loop spans 13 amino acids. CDR3 sequence reads: CASSLAGNYGYTF. The CDR3 nucleotides are TGTGCCAGCAGTCTGGCGGGTAACTATGGCTACACCTTC.

This chain connects TRBV7-8 to TRBJ2-7, with 12 nucleotides matching TRBD1. Germline V gives CDR1 SGHVS, CDR2 FQNEAQ. This CDR3 is built from 16 residues. V trimming: 5 bases; J trimming: 4 bases; junction bases outside the gene matches: 9. CDR3 region: CASSKPGQGANYEQYF. The CDR3 nucleotides read TGTGCCAGCAGCAAACCGGGACAGGGGGCGAATTACGAGCAGTACTTC.

The chain employs TRBV19 and TRBJ1-4, with D unclear. CDR3 size: 17 residues. V was cut by 3 bases and J by 1 base, with 15 bases left in between. Germline V gives CDR1 LNHDA, CDR2 SQIVND (reference sequence). The CDR3: CASSIGPLPRTNEKLFF. CDR3 coding DNA: TGTGCCAGTAGTATCGGTCCCCTACCAAGAACTAATGAAAAACTGTTTTTT.

The V and J genes are TRBV4-3 and TRBJ2-4; 7 positions match TRBD2. The CDR3 is 18 amino acids. Germline CDR1 reads LGHNA; CDR2 reads YSLEER. The V gene end was trimmed by 1 base and the J gene end by 0 bases; junction bases not matched to a gene: 9. The CDR3 nucleotides read TGCGCCAGCAGCCAAGGTAGCGGGCCGAAGTCAGCCAAAAACATTCAGTACTTC. The encoded protein is CASSQGSGPKSAKNIQYF.

This chain uses TRBV4-2 with TRBJ1-1, with unresolved D. The V gene's germline CDR1 is LGHNA and CDR2 YNFKEQ. V was clipped by 1 base and J by 0 bases, with 9 bases between them. The CDR3 loop spans 15 amino acids. CDR3 amino acids: CASSQGGLLNTEAFF. In DNA form, the CDR3 reads TGTGCCAGCAGCCAAGGAGGGCTTCTGAACACTGAAGCTTTCTTT.

Turning to this clone: The sample has other DNA sequences that encode this CDR3 too. The chain carries TRBV5-1 and TRBJ1-3; 9 positions match TRBD1. The V gene's germline CDR1 is SGHRS and CDR2 YFSETQ. The CDR3 consists of 15 residues. The V segment lost 0 bases and the J segment 4 bases; nucleotides outside the gene matches: 2. The DNA of the CDR3 is TGCGCCAGCAGCTTGGTACAGGGGGCCGGAAACACCATATATTTT. As protein: CASSLVQGAGNTIYF.

This chain links TRBV2 with TRBJ1-1; weak D call: TRBD1 (6 bases). Germline V CDR1 and CDR2: SNHLY, FYNNEI. V lost 9 bases and J lost 1, with 21 bases in between. This CDR3 spans 16 amino acids. CDR3 DNA sequence: TGTGCCAGGGACAGAAGCTCCGTCGTAGCGAACACTGAAGCTTTCTTT. The encoded protein is CARDRSSVVANTEAFF.

The chain couples TRBV4-1 to TRBJ1-5, with a weak D call TRBD1 (6 bases). Germline V gene sequence: CDR1 MGHRA, CDR2 YSYEKL. Trimming removed 0 bases at V and 3 bases at J, with 15 bases between. CDR3 length: 17 residues. This CDR3 is CASSQERATGINQPQHF. DNA of the CDR3: TGCGCCAGCAGCCAAGAGAGGGCCACAGGGATCAATCAGCCCCAGCATTTT.

The J gene is TRBJ1-1, the V gene TRBV20-1, with a weak D call TRBD1 (5 bases). The CDR3 sequence is 10 residues long. From germline, CDR1 is DFQATT and CDR2 SNEGSKA (reference sequence). Trimming took 6 bases from V and 11 from J, leaving 13 bases between them. CDR3 sequence: CSANQGGAFF. The CDR3 DNA follows: TGCAGTGCCAACCAGGGTGGTGCTTTCTTT.

This sequence joins TRBV9 and TRBJ2-1, with 7 bases that match TRBD2. J lost 6 bases, V lost 2 bases, and 8 bases had no gene match. The CDR3 is 15 residues long. Germline V gives CDR1 SGDLS, CDR2 YYNGEE. Here the CDR3 reads CASSVGREKRNEQFF. In nucleotides, the CDR3 is TGTGCCAGCAGCGTTGGGCGGGAGAAACGCAATGAGCAGTTCTTC.

This rearrangement joins TRBV19 to TRBJ1-5; D may be TRBD1 (6 bases). The V gene's germline CDR1 is LNHDA and CDR2 SQIVND (reference sequence). CDR3 size: 17 residues. With 5 bases removed from V and 0 bases from J, the gap between germline ends came to 17 bases. CDR3 nucleotide sequence: TGTGCCAGTAGTCGATCCCGGGACACCAATAGCAATCAGCCCCAGCATTTT. It translates to CASSRSRDTNSNQPQHF. The whole variable domain, remainder taken from reference TRBV19 and TRBJ1-5, is DGGITQSPKYLFRKEGQNVTLSCEQNLNHDAMYWYRQDPGQGLRLIYYSQIVNDFQKGDIAEGYSVSREKKESFPLTVTSAQKNPTAFYLCASSRSRDTNSNQPQHFGDGTRLSIL.

J is TRBJ2-5 and V is TRBV19; D may be TRBD2 (6 bases). Germline-derived CDR1 and CDR2 are LNHDA and SQIVND (reference sequence). Trimming stripped 4 bases from V and 2 bases from J, with 14 bases between. CDR3 length equals 15 residues. The CDR3 loop reads CASSSQWGRQETQYF. The DNA for the CDR3 is TGTGCCAGTAGTAGTCAATGGGGGAGGCAAGAGACCCAGTACTTC.

The chain couples TRBV9 to TRBJ2-3, with 7 bases fitting TRBD2. Germline lookup yields CDR1 SGDLS and CDR2 YYNGEE. The CDR3 is 16 residues long. Trimming removed 3 bases from V and 1 base from J; junction bases left unmatched: 8. CDR3: CASSESGARGTDTQYF. The CDR3 DNA sequence: TGTGCCAGCAGCGAGAGCGGGGCCCGTGGCACAGATACGCAGTATTTT.